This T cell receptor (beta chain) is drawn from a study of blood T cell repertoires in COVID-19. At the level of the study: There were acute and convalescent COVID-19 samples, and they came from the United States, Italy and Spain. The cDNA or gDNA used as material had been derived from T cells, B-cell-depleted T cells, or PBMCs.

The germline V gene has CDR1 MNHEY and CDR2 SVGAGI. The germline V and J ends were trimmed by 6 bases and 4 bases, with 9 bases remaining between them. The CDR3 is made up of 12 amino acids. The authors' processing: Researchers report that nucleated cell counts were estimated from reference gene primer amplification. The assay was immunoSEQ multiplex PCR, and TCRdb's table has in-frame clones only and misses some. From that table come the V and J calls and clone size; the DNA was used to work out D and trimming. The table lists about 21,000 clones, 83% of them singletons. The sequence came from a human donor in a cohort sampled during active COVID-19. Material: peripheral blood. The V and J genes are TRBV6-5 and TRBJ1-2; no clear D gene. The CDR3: CASRTDTYGYTF. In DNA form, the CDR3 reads TGTGCCAGCAGAACTGACACCTATGGCTACACCTTC.